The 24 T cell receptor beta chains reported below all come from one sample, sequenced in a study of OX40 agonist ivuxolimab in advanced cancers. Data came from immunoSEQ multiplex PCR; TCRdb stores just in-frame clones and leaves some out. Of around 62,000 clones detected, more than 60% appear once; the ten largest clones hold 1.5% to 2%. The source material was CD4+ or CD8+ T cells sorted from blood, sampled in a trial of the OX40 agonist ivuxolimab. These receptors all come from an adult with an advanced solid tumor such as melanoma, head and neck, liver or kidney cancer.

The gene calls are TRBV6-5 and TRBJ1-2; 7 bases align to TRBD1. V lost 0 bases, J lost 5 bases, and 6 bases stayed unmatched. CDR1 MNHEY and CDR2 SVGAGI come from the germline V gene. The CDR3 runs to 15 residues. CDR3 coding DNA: TGTGCCAGCAGTTACTCCCCGACAGGGTTATATGGCTACACCTTC. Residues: CASSYSPTGLYGYTF.

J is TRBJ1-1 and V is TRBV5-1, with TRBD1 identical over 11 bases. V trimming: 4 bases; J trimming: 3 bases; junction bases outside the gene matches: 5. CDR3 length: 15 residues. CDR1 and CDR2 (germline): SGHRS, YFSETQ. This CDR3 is CASSQRDRGYTEAFF. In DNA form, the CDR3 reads TGCGCCAGCAGCCAACGGGACAGGGGGTACACTGAAGCTTTCTTT.

CDR3 sequence: CAWSVQGFNSPLHF. CDR3 nucleotides: TGTGCCTGGAGTGTACAGGGGTTCAATTCACCCCTCCACTTT. V and J are TRBV30 and TRBJ1-6, with 7 nucleotides matching TRBD1. V lost 0 bases and J lost 7; bases outside the gene matches: 3. CDR1 and CDR2 from the germline V gene are GTSNPN and SVGIG (reference sequence). CDR3 length: 14 residues.

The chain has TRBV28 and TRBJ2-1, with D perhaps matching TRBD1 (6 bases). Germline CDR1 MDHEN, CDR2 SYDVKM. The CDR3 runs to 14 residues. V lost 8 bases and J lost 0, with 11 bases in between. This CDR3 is CASGDINSYNEQFF. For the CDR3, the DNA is TGTGCCAGCGGGGACATAAACTCCTACAATGAGCAGTTCTTC.

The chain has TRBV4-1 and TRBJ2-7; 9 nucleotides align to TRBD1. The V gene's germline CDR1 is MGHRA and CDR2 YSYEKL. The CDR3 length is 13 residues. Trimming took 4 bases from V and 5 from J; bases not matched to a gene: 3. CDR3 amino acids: CASSLDRGDEQYF. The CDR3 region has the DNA TGCGCCAGCAGCCTGGACAGGGGAGACGAGCAGTACTTC.

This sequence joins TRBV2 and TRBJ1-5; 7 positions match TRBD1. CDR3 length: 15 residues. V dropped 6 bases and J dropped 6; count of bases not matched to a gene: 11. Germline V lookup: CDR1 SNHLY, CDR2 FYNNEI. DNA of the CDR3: TGTGCCAGCAGGACCGAGGGGGCCGCAGGTCAGCCCCAGCATTTT. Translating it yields CASRTEGAAGQPQHF. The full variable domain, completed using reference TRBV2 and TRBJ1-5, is EPEVTQTPSHQVTQMGQEVILRCVPISNHLYFYWYRQILGQKVEFLVSFYNNEISEKSEIFDDQFSVERPDGSNFTLKIRSTKLEDSAMYFCASRTEGAAGQPQHFGDGTRLSIL.

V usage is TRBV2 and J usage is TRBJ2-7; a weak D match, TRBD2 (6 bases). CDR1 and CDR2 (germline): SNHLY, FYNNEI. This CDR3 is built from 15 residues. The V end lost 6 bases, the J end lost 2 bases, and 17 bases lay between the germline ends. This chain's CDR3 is CASRLGAGSPYEQYF. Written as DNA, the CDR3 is TGTGCCAGCAGGCTAGGGGCCGGGAGCCCCTACGAGCAGTACTTC.

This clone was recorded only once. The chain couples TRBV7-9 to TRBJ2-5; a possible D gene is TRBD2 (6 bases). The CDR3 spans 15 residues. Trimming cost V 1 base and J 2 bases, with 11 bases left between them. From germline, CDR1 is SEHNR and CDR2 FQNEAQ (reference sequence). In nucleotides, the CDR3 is TGTGCCAGCAGCTTAGGAGGTGGACTACAAGAGACCCAGTACTTC. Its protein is CASSLGGGLQETQYF.

CDR3 protein: CASSWGANQETQYF. CDR3 DNA sequence: TGTGCCAGCAGCTGGGGGGCTAATCAAGAGACCCAGTACTTC. The chain is built from TRBV7-3 and TRBJ2-5; perhaps D is TRBD1 or TRBD2 (6 bases each). Germline assignment: CDR1 SGHTA and CDR2 FQGTGA. V was clipped by 4 bases and J by 2 bases, with 11 bases between them. The CDR3 has 14 residues.

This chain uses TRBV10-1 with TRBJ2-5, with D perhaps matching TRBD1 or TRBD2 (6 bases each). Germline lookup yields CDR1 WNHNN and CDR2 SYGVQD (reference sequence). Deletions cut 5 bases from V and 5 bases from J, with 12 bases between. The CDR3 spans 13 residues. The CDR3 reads CASSSVGGETQYF. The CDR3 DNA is TGCGCCAGCAGTTCGGTAGGGGGGGAGACCCAGTACTTC.

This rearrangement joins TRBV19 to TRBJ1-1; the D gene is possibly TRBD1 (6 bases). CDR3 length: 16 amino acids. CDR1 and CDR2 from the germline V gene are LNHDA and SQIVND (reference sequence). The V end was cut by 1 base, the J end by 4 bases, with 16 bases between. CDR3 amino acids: CASSIAAGARTTEAFF. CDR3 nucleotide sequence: TGTGCCAGTAGTATAGCGGCAGGGGCCAGGACCACTGAAGCTTTCTTT.

In nucleotides, the CDR3 is TGTGCCAGCAGCTTGTCGCGGGGTCGGGCATTGAGCAATCAGCCCCAGCATTTT. Its translation: CASSLSRGRALSNQPQHF. The gene calls are TRBV5-6 and TRBJ1-5; D is undetermined. Germline lookup yields CDR1 SGHDT and CDR2 YYEEEE. This CDR3 is built from 18 residues. Trimming took off 1 base at V and 1 base at J, with 18 bases between the two ends.

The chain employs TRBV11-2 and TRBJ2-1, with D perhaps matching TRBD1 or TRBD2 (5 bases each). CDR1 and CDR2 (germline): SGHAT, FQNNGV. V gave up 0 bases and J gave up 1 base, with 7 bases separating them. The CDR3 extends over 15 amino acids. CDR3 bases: TGTGCCAGCAGCTTAGAGGGGGATTCCTACAATGAGCAGTTCTTC. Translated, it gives CASSLEGDSYNEQFF.

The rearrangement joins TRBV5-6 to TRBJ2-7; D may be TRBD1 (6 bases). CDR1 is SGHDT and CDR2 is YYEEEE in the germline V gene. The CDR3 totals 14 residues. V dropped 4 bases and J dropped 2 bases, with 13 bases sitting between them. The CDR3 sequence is CASSPDRIPYEQYF. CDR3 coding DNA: TGTGCCAGCAGCCCTGACAGGATACCCTACGAGCAGTACTTC.

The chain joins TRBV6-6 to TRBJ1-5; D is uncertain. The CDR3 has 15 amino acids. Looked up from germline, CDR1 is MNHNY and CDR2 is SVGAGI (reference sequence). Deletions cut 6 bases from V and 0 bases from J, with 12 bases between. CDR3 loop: CASSQTPNSNQPQHF. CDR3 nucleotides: TGTGCCAGCAGCCAGACACCGAATAGCAATCAGCCCCAGCATTTT.

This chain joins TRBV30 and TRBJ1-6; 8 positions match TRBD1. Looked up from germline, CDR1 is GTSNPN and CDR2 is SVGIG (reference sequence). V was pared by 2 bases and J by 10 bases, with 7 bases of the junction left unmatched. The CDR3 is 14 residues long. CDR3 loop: CAWSIGQGVSPLHF. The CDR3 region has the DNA TGTGCCTGGAGTATAGGACAGGGAGTATCACCCCTCCACTTT. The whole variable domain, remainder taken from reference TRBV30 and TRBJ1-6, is SQTIHQWPATLVQPVGSPLSLECTVEGTSNPNLYWYRQAAGRGLQLLFYSVGIGQISSEVPQNLSASRPQDRQFILSSKKLLLSDSGFYLCAWSIGQGVSPLHFGNGTRLTVT.

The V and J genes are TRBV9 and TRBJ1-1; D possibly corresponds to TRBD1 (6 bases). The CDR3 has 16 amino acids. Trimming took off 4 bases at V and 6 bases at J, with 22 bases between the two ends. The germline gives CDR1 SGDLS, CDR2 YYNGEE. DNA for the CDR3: TGTGCCAGCAGCCCTCGAGTTTCAGGGGTGAGGGCTGAAGCTTTCTTT. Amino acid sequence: CASSPRVSGVRAEAFF.

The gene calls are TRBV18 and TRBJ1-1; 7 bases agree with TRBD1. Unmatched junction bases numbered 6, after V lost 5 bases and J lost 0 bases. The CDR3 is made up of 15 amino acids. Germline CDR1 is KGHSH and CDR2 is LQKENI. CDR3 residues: CASSGETGLNTEAFF. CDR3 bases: TGTGCCAGCTCAGGGGAGACAGGGTTGAACACTGAAGCTTTCTTT.

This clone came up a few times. The chain's CDR3 is CAWSVSRGAGYTF. CDR3 bases: TGTGCCTGGAGTGTATCGCGGGGGGCTGGCTACACCTTC. The chain employs TRBV30 and TRBJ1-2, with D perhaps matching TRBD1 (6 bases). The germline CDR1 and CDR2 sequences are GTSNPN and SVGIG (reference sequence). The CDR3 extends over 13 amino acids. Trimming removed 0 bases at V and 7 bases at J, with 12 bases between.

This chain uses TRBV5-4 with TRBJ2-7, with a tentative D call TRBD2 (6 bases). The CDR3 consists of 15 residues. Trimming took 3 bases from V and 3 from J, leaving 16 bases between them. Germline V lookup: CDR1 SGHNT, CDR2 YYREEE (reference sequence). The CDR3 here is CASSYGGAMNYEQYF. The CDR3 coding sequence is TGTGCCAGCAGCTATGGAGGGGCTATGAACTACGAGCAGTACTTC.

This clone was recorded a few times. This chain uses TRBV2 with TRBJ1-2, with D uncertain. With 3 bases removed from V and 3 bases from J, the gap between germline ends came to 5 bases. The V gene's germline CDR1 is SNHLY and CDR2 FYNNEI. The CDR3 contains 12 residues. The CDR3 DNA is TGTGCCAGCAGTGACAGCTACTATGGCTACACCTTC. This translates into CASSDSYYGYTF.

The CDR3 protein is CASSELGSGLYNEQFF. As DNA, the CDR3 is TGTGCCAGCAGTGAATTGGGTAGCGGACTCTACAATGAGCAGTTCTTC. The chain links TRBV2 to TRBJ2-1; possible D gene TRBD2, 6 bases. Trimming cost V 2 bases and J 3 bases, with 14 bases left between them. This CDR3 has 16 amino acids. Germline assignment: CDR1 SNHLY and CDR2 FYNNEI.

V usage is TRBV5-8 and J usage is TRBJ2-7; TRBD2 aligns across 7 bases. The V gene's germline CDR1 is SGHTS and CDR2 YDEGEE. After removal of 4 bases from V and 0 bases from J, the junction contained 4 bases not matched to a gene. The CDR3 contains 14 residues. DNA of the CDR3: TGTGCCAGCAGCGCGGGGACTAACTCCTACGAGCAGTACTTC. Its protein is CASSAGTNSYEQYF.

CDR3 coding DNA: TGTGCCAGCAGCTTGGTGACAGGGGGCAAGGATACGCAGTATTTT. Translation: CASSLVTGGKDTQYF. The rearrangement links TRBV5-6 to TRBJ2-3; 10 bases match TRBD1. Germline V gene sequence: CDR1 SGHDT, CDR2 YYEEEE. Losses at the gene ends were 0 bases for V and 6 bases for J; bases not matched to a gene: 4. This CDR3 contains 15 residues.